Listed below are T cell receptor beta chains from one sample, sequenced in a study of blood T cell repertoires in COVID-19. Here immunoSEQ multiplex PCR was the method, and the copy in TCRdb shows in-frame clones only, minus some. The sample has roughly 300,000 clones; more than 80% are singletons. Sample: PBMCs or T cells enriched from blood (not recorded which). Receptor source: a woman younger than 45 who had recovered from COVID-19. Each CDR3 is given with its conserved first and last residue. D genes are given only for firm matches. Clone size appears in some rows only: once, few, many, or a class for an expanded clone.

J gene: TRBJ1-5; V gene: TRBV15; clone size: -; D gene: TRBD1; CDR3 DNA: TGTGCCACCAGCAGAGATACAGGGGGCTTTGGGAACAATCAGCCCCAGCATTTT; CDR3 protein: CATSRDTGGFGNNQPQHF
J gene: TRBJ1-5; V gene: TRBV10-3; clone size: -; D gene: TRBD1; CDR3 DNA: TGTGCCATCAGCCGGGACAGGAATCAGCCCCAGCATTTT; CDR3 protein: CAISRDRNQPQHF
J gene: TRBJ1-2; V gene: TRBV4-3; clone size: -; D gene: -; CDR3 DNA: TGCGCCAGCAGCCAAGATGGCAGGGTATATGGCTACACCTTC; CDR3 protein: CASSQDGRVYGYTF
J gene: TRBJ2-7; V gene: TRBV4-3; clone size: -; D gene: TRBD2; CDR3 DNA: TGCGCCAGCAGCCGGTCTAGCGGATTCTACGAGCAGTACTTC; CDR3 protein: CASSRSSGFYEQYF
J gene: TRBJ2-3; V gene: TRBV27; clone size: -; D gene: -; CDR3 DNA: TGTGCCAGCAGGGGGGGAAAAGATACGCAGTATTTT; CDR3 protein: CASRGGKDTQYF
J gene: TRBJ2-1; V gene: TRBV20-1; clone size: -; D gene: -; CDR3 DNA: TGCAGTGCTAGTTTTCAGGGTTATGTCAATGAGCAGTTCTTC; CDR3 protein: CSASFQGYVNEQFF
J gene: TRBJ1-2; V gene: TRBV4-2; clone size: -; D gene: TRBD1; CDR3 DNA: TGTGCCAGCAGCCAAGAAGTGAGGACAGGGACTAACTATGGCTACACCTTC; CDR3 protein: CASSQEVRTGTNYGYTF
J gene: TRBJ2-3; V gene: TRBV20-1; clone size: -; D gene: TRBD2; CDR3 DNA: TGCAGTGCTAGTTTGTCGGGAGGATCGGCAGATACGCAGTATTTT; CDR3 protein: CSASLSGGSADTQYF
J gene: TRBJ1-4; V gene: TRBV9; clone size: -; D gene: -; CDR3 DNA: TGTGCCAGCAGCGCCGTCCTTGGGGGGTCGAATGAAAAACTGTTTTTT; CDR3 protein: CASSAVLGGSNEKLFF
J gene: TRBJ2-7; V gene: TRBV28; clone size: -; D gene: TRBD1; CDR3 DNA: TGTGCCAGCGGATCGACCGGGACAGGAACCTCGTACGAGCAGTACTTC; CDR3 protein: CASGSTGTGTSYEQYF
J gene: TRBJ2-1; V gene: TRBV28; clone size: -; D gene: TRBD2; CDR3 DNA: TGTGCCAGCAGTTTATTTCCTAGCGGGTCCTACAATGAGCAGTTCTTC; CDR3 protein: CASSLFPSGSYNEQFF
J gene: TRBJ1-2; V gene: TRBV28; clone size: once; D gene: TRBD1; CDR3 DNA: TGTGCCAGCAGCGTTTCCCGAGGACAGGGGAACTATGGCTACACCTTC; CDR3 protein: CASSVSRGQGNYGYTF
J gene: TRBJ2-2; V gene: TRBV9; clone size: -; D gene: -; CDR3 DNA: TGTGCCAGCAGCCCGGACTGGGAAACCGGGGAGCTGTTTTTT; CDR3 protein: CASSPDWETGELFF
J gene: TRBJ2-1; V gene: TRBV7-2; clone size: -; D gene: TRBD1; CDR3 DNA: TGTGCCAGCAGCTTAGATCTGGACAGGTACAATGAGCAGTTCTTC; CDR3 protein: CASSLDLDRYNEQFF
J gene: TRBJ2-1; V gene: TRBV29-1; clone size: -; D gene: TRBD2; CDR3 DNA: TGCAGCGTTGGGACTAGCGGGAGGCTGACTGGGGGCAATGAGCAGTTCTTC; CDR3 protein: CSVGTSGRLTGGNEQFF
J gene: TRBJ2-3; V gene: TRBV14; clone size: -; D gene: TRBD2; CDR3 DNA: TGTGCCAGCAGCCAACCGCCGGGACTAGCGCCGACAGATACGCAGTATTTT; CDR3 protein: CASSQPPGLAPTDTQYF
J gene: TRBJ1-6; V gene: TRBV3-1/TRBV3-2; clone size: -; D gene: -; CDR3 DNA: TGTGCCAGCAGCCAAGCCGTCAGGGAATCACCCCTCCACTTT; CDR3 protein: CASSQAVRESPLHF
J gene: TRBJ2-5; V gene: TRBV4-1; clone size: -; D gene: -; CDR3 DNA: TGCGCCAGCAGCCAAGATACGGGGTCGGGGACCCAGTACTTC; CDR3 protein: CASSQDTGSGTQYF
J gene: TRBJ2-1; V gene: TRBV9; clone size: few; D gene: -; CDR3 DNA: TGTGCCAGCAGCGTTCAGACTAGTAATGAGCAGTTCTTC; CDR3 protein: CASSVQTSNEQFF
J gene: TRBJ1-6; V gene: TRBV3-1/TRBV3-2; clone size: -; D gene: TRBD1; CDR3 DNA: TGTGCCAGCAGCCTACGAATGGGACAGGGAAGTTCACCCCTCCACTTT; CDR3 protein: CASSLRMGQGSSPLHF